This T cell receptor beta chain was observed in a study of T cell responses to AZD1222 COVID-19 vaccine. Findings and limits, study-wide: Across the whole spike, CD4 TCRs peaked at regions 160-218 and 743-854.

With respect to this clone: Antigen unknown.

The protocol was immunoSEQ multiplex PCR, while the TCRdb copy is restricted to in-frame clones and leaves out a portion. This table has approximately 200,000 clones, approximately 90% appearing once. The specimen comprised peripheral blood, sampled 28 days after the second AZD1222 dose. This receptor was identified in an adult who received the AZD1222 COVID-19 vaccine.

The chain's CDR3 is CASSFGTAHNYGYTF. CDR3 bases: TGTGCCAGCAGCTTTGGTACAGCGCATAACTATGGCTACACCTTC. The rearrangement joins TRBV5-6 to TRBJ1-2; no reliable D call. This CDR3 comprises 15 residues. Germline V gives CDR1 SGHDT, CDR2 YYEEEE. Deletions cut 2 bases from V and 1 base from J, with 12 bases between.